This TCR beta chain was sequenced during a study of CD8+CD57+ T cells in acquired aplastic anemia. Study-level points and caveats: It was found that under 30 CD8+ CDR3 sequences were shared between patients and controls.

Both TCR beta VDJ combination and CDR3 sequence profiling were carried out. Genomic DNA was the template for this profiling. TCRdb used MiXCR to reprocess the reads, holding one entry per CDR3 protein. The sample consists of about 190,000 distinct CDR3 sequences, roughly half of them appearing once. Comments on this clonotype: Its antigen is unknown.

The CDR3 runs 15 residues. In germline, CDR1 is SGDLS, CDR2 YYNGEE. V gave up 5 bases and J gave up 7 bases; unmatched junction bases: 13. The V and J genes are TRBV9 and TRBJ2-7; 9 bases agree with TRBD2. The sequence was collected from a human donor in good health, serving as a control. The sequencing sample was made of sorted CD4+, CD8+, or CD8+CD57+ T cells (not recorded which) from PBMCs. The CDR3 sequence is CASSPRGGASFEQYF. The CDR3 DNA follows: TGTGCCAGCAGTCCGCGGGGGGGGGCTTCGTTTGAGCAGTACTTC.